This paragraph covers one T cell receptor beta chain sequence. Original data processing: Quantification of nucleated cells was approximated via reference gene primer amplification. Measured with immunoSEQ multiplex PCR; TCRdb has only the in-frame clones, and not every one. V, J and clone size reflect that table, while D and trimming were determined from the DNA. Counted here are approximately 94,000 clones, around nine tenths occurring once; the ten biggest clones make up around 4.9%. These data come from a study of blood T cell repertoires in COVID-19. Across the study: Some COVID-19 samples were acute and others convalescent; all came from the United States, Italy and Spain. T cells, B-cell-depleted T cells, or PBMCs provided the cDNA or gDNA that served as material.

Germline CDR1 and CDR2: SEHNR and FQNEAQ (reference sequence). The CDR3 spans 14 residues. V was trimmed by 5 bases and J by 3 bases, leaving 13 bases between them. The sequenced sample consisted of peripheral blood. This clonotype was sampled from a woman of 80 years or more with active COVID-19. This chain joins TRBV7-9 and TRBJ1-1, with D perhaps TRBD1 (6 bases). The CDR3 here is CASSQYRDHTEAFF. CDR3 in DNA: TGTGCCAGCAGCCAATACAGGGATCACACTGAAGCTTTCTTT.